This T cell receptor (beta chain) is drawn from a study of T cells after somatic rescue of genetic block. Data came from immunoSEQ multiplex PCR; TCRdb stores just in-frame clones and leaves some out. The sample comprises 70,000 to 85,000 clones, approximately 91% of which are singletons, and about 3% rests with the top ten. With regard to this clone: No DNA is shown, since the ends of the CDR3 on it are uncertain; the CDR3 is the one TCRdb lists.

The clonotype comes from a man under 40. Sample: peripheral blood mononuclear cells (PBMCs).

The CDR3 is CASSFRARLYGYTF. The chain uses TRBV28 and TRBJ1-2. Ends included, the CDR3 has 14 residues. CDR1 and CDR2 (germline): MDHEN, SYDVKM.